The entry below gives a single TCR beta chain sequence along with its context. This sample stems from a study of long-term antiretroviral therapy in people with HIV. The overall study: The earliest samples predate the 2015 immediate-ART recommendation by about a decade.

This CDR3 comprises 15 residues. The germline CDR1 and CDR2 sequences are SGHKS and YYEKEE (reference sequence). The V end was cut by 2 bases, the J end by 5 bases, with 14 bases between. With survey level as its setting, the immunoSEQ assay was v3.0. Using immunoSEQ multiplex PCR, the repertoire was profiled, and TCRdb retains in-frame clones only, with some absent. The sample has around 22,000 clones, about nine tenths seen once. The chain joins TRBV5-5 to TRBJ1-5; weak D call: TRBD1 (5 bases). This specimen was unsorted PBMCs, taken 1.8 years before starting antiretroviral therapy. The clonotype comes from a woman aged 25 to 45 with HIV. CDR3 in DNA: TGTGCCAGCAGCTTTCGTTGGGGGGAATATCAGCCCCAGCATTTT. This translates into CASSFRWGEYQPQHF.